This is a list of T cell receptor beta chains from one sample in a study of T cell repertoires in cytomegalovirus infection. These receptors have no identified antigens. TCRdb re-called the reads through MiXCR, storing one row per CDR3 protein. Of 69,000 or so distinct CDR3 sequences listed, 25% to 30% are singletons. Sequencing used CD8+ T cells from cultured PBMCs, obtained from culture after CMV antigen stimulation. Receptors were obtained from a human donor in good health (CMV status not recorded). Some clones in this sample may be carry-over from other donors' samples. CDR3s include the opening cysteine and the closing phenylalanine or tryptophan. A D gene is named only where the DNA matches it firmly. Clone sizes are given selectively: once, few, many, or a class where the clone is expanded.

many,TRBV12-3/TRBV12-4,TRBJ1-5,.,CASSLHGQPQHF,TGTGCCAGCAGCCTACACGGTCAGCCCCAGCATTTT
few,TRBV14,TRBJ1-1,TRBD1,CASSQQGAVNTEAFF,TGTGCCAGCAGCCAGCAGGGGGCCGTGAACACTGAAGCTTTCTTT
.,TRBV10-3,TRBJ2-7,.,CATSRAGDEQYF,TGTGCCACATCAAGGGCCGGGGACGAGCAGTACTTC
few,TRBV7-8,TRBJ2-1,.,CASRFSGRNNEQFF,TGTGCCAGCCGATTTAGCGGTAGGAACAATGAGCAGTTCTTC
many,TRBV7-3,TRBJ2-5,.,CASSLNGLETQYF,TGTGCCAGCAGCTTAAATGGTTTGGAGACCCAGTACTTC
.,TRBV29-1,TRBJ2-7,.,CSVGEYTSYEQYF,TGCAGCGTCGGGGAATATACGTCCTACGAGCAGTACTTC
few,TRBV4-3,TRBJ2-2,TRBD2,CASSQVAGGPNTGELFF,TGCGCCAGCAGCCAAGTAGCGGGAGGGCCCAACACCGGGGAGCTGTTTTTT
.,TRBV30,TRBJ1-2,TRBD1,CAWRGQGAYNYGYTF,TGTGCCTGGAGGGGACAGGGGGCCTATAACTATGGCTACACCTTC
few,TRBV19,TRBJ2-2,TRBD1,CASSLTGATGELFF,TGTGCCAGTAGTCTCACAGGGGCCACCGGGGAGCTGTTTTTT
.,TRBV6-6,TRBJ2-5,TRBD1,CASRGGQVQETQYF,TGTGCCAGCAGGGGGGGACAGGTACAAGAGACCCAGTACTTC
.,TRBV7-9,TRBJ1-1,.,CASSSQVDPTEAFF,TGTGCCAGCAGCTCTCAGGTGGACCCCACTGAAGCTTTCTTT
many,TRBV7-2,TRBJ2-7,TRBD2,CASSYGGSNEQYF,TGTGCCAGCAGCTACGGGGGGTCGAACGAGCAGTACTTC
few,TRBV28,TRBJ1-6,.,CASSLERGVDSPLHF,TGTGCCAGCAGTTTAGAACGAGGGGTGGATTCACCCCTCCACTTT
.,TRBV7-4,TRBJ2-5,.,CASSPSNYQETQYF,TGTGCCAGCAGCCCATCAAATTACCAAGAGACCCAGTACTTC
.,TRBV7-6,TRBJ2-3,.,CASSSPAAGTDTQYF,TGTGCCAGCAGTTCACCTGCTGCAGGCACAGATACGCAGTATTTT
.,TRBV11-2,TRBJ1-4,.,CASSFAGYWEKLFF,TGTGCCAGCAGCTTCGCTGGATATTGGGAAAAACTGTTTTTT
few,TRBV19,TRBJ2-1,.,CASRQNPLAYNEQFF,TGTGCCAGTAGACAGAACCCTCTTGCCTACAATGAGCAGTTCTTC
.,TRBV12-3/TRBV12-4,TRBJ1-2,.,CASSPRDGRSGYTF,TGTGCCAGCAGTCCCCGGGACGGCCGATCTGGCTACACCTTC
.,TRBV6-6,TRBJ2-7,TRBD2,CASRALTSVGLSSYEQYF,TGTGCCAGCAGGGCCCTGACTAGCGTGGGACTGAGCTCCTACGAGCAGTACTTC
few,TRBV12-3/TRBV12-4,TRBJ2-1,.,CASSAGTQFF,TGTGCCAGCAGTGCCGGGACCCAGTTCTTC
many,TRBV6-6,TRBJ1-1,TRBD1,CASSYSGQGGTEAFF,TGTGCCAGCAGTTACTCTGGACAGGGAGGCACTGAAGCTTTCTTT
few,TRBV12-5,TRBJ2-5,TRBD1,CASGTPTGGETQYF,TGTGCTAGTGGTACCCCGACAGGGGGAGAGACCCAGTACTTC
few,TRBV6-2/TRBV6-3,TRBJ1-5,TRBD1,CASSYSEVGQGAGNQPQHF,TGTGCCAGCAGTTACTCGGAGGTGGGACAGGGGGCAGGCAATCAGCCCCAGCATTTT
.,TRBV15,TRBJ2-1,TRBD2,CATSRDSGRAPGYEQFF,TGTGCCACCAGCAGAGATAGCGGGAGGGCCCCAGGATATGAGCAGTTCTTC
many,TRBV7-8,TRBJ2-4,.,CASSLVRGGDNIQYF,TGTGCCAGCAGCTTAGTGAGAGGGGGGGACAACATTCAGTACTTC
many,TRBV12-3/TRBV12-4,TRBJ1-4,.,CASGLGGSNEKLFF,TGTGCCAGCGGGCTGGGGGGCTCTAATGAAAAACTGTTTTTT
few,TRBV12-3/TRBV12-4,TRBJ2-2,TRBD1,CASSPATGTGGAGELFF,TGTGCCAGCAGCCCTGCGACCGGGACAGGGGGCGCCGGGGAGCTGTTTTTT
many,TRBV5-6,TRBJ1-1,TRBD1,CASSTPGQQAFF,TGTGCCAGCAGCACCCCGGGACAGCAAGCTTTCTTT
many,TRBV7-9,TRBJ2-1,TRBD2,CASTLNAGGDNEQFF,TGTGCCAGCACCCTGAATGCGGGGGGGGACAATGAGCAGTTCTTC
.,TRBV7-9,TRBJ2-1,.,CASSTNYNEQFF,TGTGCCAGCAGCACCAACTACAATGAGCAGTTCTTC
few,TRBV28,TRBJ1-4,.,CASSLWRTDEKLFF,TGTGCCAGCAGTTTATGGCGGACAGATGAAAAACTGTTTTTT
.,TRBV7-9,TRBJ1-1,.,CASSGQGETEAFF,TGTGCCTCTTCCGGGCAGGGTGAGACTGAAGCTTTCTTT
.,TRBV7-9,TRBJ1-1,.,CASSFEGTEAFF,TGTGCCAGCAGTTTCGAGGGCACTGAAGCTTTCTTT
few,TRBV11-2,TRBJ2-7,TRBD2,CASTSRAGERFYEQYF,TGTGCCAGCACCTCTAGAGCGGGAGAGCGTTTCTACGAGCAGTACTTC
.,TRBV6-7,TRBJ2-2,.,CASSYPENTGELFF,TGTGCCAGCAGTTACCCGGAGAACACCGGGGAGCTGTTTTTT
.,TRBV11-3,TRBJ2-7,TRBD2,CASSLNDRGDHEQYF,TGTGCCAGCAGCTTAAACGACCGGGGGGACCACGAGCAGTACTTC
.,TRBV5-4,TRBJ2-1,TRBD2,CASGQIAGGYNEQFF,TGTGCCAGCGGCCAAATAGCGGGAGGGTACAATGAGCAGTTCTTC
few,TRBV5-4,TRBJ2-7,.,CASSSYSNSNEQYF,TGTGCCAGCAGCTCCTACAGCAATTCAAACGAGCAGTACTTC
.,TRBV11-3,TRBJ2-5,TRBD1,CASSDQGAYQETQYF,TGTGCCAGCAGCGACCAGGGGGCCTACCAAGAGACCCAGTACTTC